This TCR beta chain is from a study of T-cell reconstitution after alpha-beta-depleted transplantation in children. The CDR3 spans 13 residues. V gave up 0 bases and J gave up 5 bases, with 8 bases separating them. Looked up from germline, CDR1 is GTSNPN and CDR2 is SVGIG (reference sequence). During its preparation, the TCRbeta library received unique molecular identifiers. TCRdb itself ran the PCR reads through MiXCR, one entry per CDR3 protein. Found here are around 200,000 distinct CDR3 sequences, about 6.4% of them singletons; the top ten hold 3% to 3.5%. The table lists this clonotype with many counts.

The sequence came from a human donor who donated a stem cell graft to a child with Wiskott-Aldrich syndrome. The chain uses TRBV30 and TRBJ1-5, with D hard to call. The starting material was PBMCs from the stem cell graft donor, obtained from the stem cell graft. The CDR3, as DNA: TGTGCCTGGAGTGTAGGACGGCATCAGCCCCAGCATTTT. Translating gives CAWSVGRHQPQHF.